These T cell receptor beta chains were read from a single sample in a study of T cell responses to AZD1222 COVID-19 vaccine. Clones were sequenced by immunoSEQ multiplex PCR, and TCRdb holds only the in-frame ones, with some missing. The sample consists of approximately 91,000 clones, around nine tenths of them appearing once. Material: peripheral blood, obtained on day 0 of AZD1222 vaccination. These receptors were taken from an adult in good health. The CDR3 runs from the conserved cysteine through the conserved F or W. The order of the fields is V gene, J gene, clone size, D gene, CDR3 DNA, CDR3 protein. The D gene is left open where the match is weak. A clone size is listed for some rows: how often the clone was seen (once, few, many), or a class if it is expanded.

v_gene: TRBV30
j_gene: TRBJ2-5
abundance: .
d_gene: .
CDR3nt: TGTGCCTGGAGTCCCCTAACCCCCTCAACGGGCGAAGAGACCCAGTACTTC
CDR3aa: CAWSPLTPSTGEETQYF

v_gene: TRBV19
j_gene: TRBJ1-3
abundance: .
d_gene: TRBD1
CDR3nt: TGTGCCACCCGGGACAGGGGAAACACCATATATTTT
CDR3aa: CATRDRGNTIYF

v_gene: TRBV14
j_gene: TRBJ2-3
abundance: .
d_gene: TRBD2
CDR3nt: TGTGCCAGCAGCCATCCCCTCCTACGAGCGGGGGGCAGCACAGATACGCAGTATTTT
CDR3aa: CASSHPLLRAGGSTDTQYF

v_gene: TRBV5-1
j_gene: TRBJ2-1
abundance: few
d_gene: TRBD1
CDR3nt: TGCGCCAGCAGCTCATCAGGGGGCTCTCACAATGAGCAGTTCTTC
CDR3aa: CASSSSGGSHNEQFF

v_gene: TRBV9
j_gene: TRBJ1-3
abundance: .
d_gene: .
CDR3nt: TGTGCCAGCAGCCCTTCCCCGGGGGGCAGCTCTGGAAACACCATATATTTT
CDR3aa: CASSPSPGGSSGNTIYF

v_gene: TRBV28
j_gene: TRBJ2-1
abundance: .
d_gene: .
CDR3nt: TGTGCCAGCAGTTCGACCAGACTAGTTCTCCATAGAGAGGAGCAGTTCTTC
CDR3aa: CASSSTRLVLHREEQFF

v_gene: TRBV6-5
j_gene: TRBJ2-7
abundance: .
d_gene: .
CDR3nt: TGTGCCAGCAGCTTGTCAGGGGACTACGAGCAGTACTTC
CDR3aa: CASSLSGDYEQYF

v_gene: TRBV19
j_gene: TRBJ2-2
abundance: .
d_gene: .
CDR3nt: TGTGCCAGTAGTCGGGGGTCCACCGGGGAGTTGTTTTTT
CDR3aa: CASSRGSTGELFF

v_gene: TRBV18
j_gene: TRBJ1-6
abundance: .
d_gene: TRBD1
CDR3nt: TGTGCCAGCTCACTTGACAGGGGCAATTCACCCCTCCACTTT
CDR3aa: CASSLDRGNSPLHF

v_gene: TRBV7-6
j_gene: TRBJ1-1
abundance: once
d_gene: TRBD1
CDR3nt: TGTGCCAGCAGCTCGAGACGGACAGGGCAGAACACTGAAGCTTTCTTT
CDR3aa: CASSSRRTGQNTEAFF

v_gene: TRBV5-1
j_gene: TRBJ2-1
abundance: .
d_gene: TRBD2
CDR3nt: TGCGCCAGCAGCTTGCGGACTAGCGGGGGCCGTAATGAGCAGTTCTTC
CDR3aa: CASSLRTSGGRNEQFF

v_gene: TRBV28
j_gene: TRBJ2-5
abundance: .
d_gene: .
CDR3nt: TGTGCCAGCAGTTTTATAAGGGACGGAGAGACCCAGTACTTC
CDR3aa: CASSFIRDGETQYF

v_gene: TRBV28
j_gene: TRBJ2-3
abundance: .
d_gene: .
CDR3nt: TGTGCCAGCAGTCAAACTGGACTAGATACGCAGTATTTT
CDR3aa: CASSQTGLDTQYF

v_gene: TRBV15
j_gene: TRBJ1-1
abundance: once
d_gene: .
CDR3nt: TGTGCCACCAGCAGAAATAGGGGCCACACTGAAGCTTTCTTT
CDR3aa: CATSRNRGHTEAFF

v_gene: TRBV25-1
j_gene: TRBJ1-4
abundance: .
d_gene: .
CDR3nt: TGTGCCAGCAGCCTAGGCGGGGGGGCTGGGGAAAAACTGTTTTTT
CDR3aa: CASSLGGGAGEKLFF

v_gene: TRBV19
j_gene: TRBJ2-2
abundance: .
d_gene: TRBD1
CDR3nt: TGTGCCAGTAGTATAGGGACAGGGTCCACCGGGGAGCTGTTTTTT
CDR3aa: CASSIGTGSTGELFF

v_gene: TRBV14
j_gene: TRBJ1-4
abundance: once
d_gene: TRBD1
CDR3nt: TGTGCCAGCAGCCAAGCAGGGGGAAGGGGCGAAAAACTGTTTTTT
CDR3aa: CASSQAGGRGEKLFF

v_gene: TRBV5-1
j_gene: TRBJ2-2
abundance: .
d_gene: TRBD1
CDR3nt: TGCGCCAGCAGCTCCGCGACGACAGGGGACACCGGGGAGCTGTTTTTT
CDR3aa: CASSSATTGDTGELFF

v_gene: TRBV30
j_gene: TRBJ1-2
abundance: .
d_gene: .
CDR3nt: TGTGCCTGGAGGACTCCCCGTAACCTCTATGGCTACACCTTC
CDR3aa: CAWRTPRNLYGYTF

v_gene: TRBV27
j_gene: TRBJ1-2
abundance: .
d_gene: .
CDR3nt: TGTGCCAGCAGTATCAAGCCAGGGTTCTATGGCTACACCTTC
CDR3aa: CASSIKPGFYGYTF

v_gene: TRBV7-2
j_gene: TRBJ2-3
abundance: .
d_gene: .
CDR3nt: TGTGCCAGCAGCTTCGACAGGTCCACAGATACGCAGTATTTT
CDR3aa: CASSFDRSTDTQYF

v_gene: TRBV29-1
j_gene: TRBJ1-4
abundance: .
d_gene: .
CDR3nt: TGCAGCGTGTCAGCCGGAACTAATGAAAAACTGTTTTTT
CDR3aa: CSVSAGTNEKLFF

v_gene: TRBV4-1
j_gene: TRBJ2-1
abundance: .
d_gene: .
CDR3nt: TGCGCCAGCAGCCAAGTACTGGGTTTTGGCCAGTTCGATGAGCAGTTCTTC
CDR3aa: CASSQVLGFGQFDEQFF

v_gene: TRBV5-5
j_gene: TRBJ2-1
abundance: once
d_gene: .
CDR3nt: TGTGCCAGCAGCTTGATCGGGGAGAATGAGCAGTTCTTC
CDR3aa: CASSLIGENEQFF

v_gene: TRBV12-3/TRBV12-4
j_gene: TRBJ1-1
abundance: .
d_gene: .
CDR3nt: TGTGCCAGTAGGCAGCGGGGGAACACTGAAGCTTTCTTT
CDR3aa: CASRQRGNTEAFF

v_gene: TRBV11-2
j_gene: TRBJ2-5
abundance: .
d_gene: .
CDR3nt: TGTGCCAGCAGCTTATTCGGGACTCGACAAGAGACCCAGTACTTC
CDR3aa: CASSLFGTRQETQYF

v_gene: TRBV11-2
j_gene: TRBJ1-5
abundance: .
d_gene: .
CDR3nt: TGTGCCAGCAGCTTAGATATTGTTAGCAATCAGCCCCAGCATTTT
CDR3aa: CASSLDIVSNQPQHF

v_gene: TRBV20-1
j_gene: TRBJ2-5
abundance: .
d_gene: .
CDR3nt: TGCATGCCTCCGAAGACCCAGTACTTC
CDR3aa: CMPPKTQYF

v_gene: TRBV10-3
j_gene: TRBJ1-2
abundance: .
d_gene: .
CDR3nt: TGTGCCATCCGGGCAATGGACACGAAGGACTATGGCTACACCTTC
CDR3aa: CAIRAMDTKDYGYTF

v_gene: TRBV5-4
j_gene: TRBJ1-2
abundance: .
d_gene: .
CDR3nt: TGTGCCAGCAGCCCCCTACAGGGTAACTATGGCTACACCTTC
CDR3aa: CASSPLQGNYGYTF

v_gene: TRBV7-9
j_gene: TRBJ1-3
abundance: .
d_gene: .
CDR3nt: TGTGCCAGCAGCGCACTTCCGGGGATCCTATCAAGCTCTGGAAACACCATATATTTT
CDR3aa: CASSALPGILSSSGNTIYF

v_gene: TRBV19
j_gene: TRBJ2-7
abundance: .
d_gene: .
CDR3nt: TGTGCCAGTAGTATGACCCAGGGTTACGAGCAGTACTTC
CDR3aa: CASSMTQGYEQYF